Listed here is a single T cell receptor (beta chain). Antigen: not known. This sample is drawn from a study of glioma-infiltrating T cells after dendritic cell vaccination. Across the study: Dendritic cell vaccination trial patients had either newly diagnosed or recurrent glioblastoma.

Findings and limits, study-wide: Only a small number of patients had complete blood and tumor samples.

PBMC sampling occurred before vaccination, two weeks after the third dose, and at progression. Sequencing used immunoSEQ multiplex PCR; TCRdb keeps in-frame clones, though not all of them. The table includes about 92,000 clones, around 86% detected once. CDR1 and CDR2 (germline): MGHRA, YSYEKL. The CDR3 runs 15 residues. The origin of this receptor is a human donor with glioblastoma. The V call is TRBV4-1, the J call TRBJ2-5, with 7 bases matching TRBD2. The better agreement between TRBJ2-7 and the DNA end casts doubt on the J call. The sequencing used blood, collected before dendritic cell vaccination. CDR3 DNA sequence: TGCGCCAGCAGCCGACTCGGACTAGACTTAAACGAGCAGTACTTC. Residues: CASSRLGLDLNEQYF.